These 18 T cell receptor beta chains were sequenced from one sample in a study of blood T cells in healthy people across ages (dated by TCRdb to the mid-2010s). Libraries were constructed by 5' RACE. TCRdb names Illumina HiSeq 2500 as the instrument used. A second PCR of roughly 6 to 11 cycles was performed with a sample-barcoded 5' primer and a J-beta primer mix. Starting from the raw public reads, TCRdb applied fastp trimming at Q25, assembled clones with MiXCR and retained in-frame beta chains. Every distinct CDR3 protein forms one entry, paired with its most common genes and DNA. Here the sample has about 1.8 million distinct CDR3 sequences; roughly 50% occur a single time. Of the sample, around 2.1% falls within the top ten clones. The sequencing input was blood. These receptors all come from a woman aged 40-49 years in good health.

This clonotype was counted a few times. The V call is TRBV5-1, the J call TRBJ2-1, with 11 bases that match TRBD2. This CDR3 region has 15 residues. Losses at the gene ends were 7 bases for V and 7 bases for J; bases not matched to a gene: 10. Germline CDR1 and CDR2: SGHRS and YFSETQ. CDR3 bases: TGCGCCAGCTCTCTTATAGCGGGGGGGGCTAATGAGCAGTTCTTC. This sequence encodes CASSLIAGGANEQFF.

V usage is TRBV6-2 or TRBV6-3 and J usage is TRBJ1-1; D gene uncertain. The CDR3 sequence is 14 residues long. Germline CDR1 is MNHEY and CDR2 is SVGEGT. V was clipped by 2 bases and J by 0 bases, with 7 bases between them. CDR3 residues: CASSYPLMNTEAFF. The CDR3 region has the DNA TGTGCCAGCAGTTACCCACTGATGAACACTGAAGCTTTCTTT.

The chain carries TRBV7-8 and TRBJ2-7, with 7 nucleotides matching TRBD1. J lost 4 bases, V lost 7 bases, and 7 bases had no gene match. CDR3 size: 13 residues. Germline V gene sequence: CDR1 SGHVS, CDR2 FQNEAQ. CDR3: CASTLRGRYEQYF. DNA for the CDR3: TGTGCCAGCACCCTGAGGGGGCGGTACGAGCAGTACTTC.

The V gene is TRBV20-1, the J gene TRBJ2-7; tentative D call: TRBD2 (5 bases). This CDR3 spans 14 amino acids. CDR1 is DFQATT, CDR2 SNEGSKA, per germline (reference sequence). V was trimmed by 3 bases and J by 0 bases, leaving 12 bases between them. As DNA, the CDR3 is TGCAGTGCTAGCTCCCCGAGGGACTCCTACGAGCAGTACTTC. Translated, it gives CSASSPRDSYEQYF.

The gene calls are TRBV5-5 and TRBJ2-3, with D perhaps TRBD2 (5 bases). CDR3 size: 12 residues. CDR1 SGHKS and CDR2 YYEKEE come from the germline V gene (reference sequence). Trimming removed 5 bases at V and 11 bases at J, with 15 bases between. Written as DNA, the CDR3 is TGTGCCAGCAGTTCGGACTCCGCTCTGCAGTATTTT. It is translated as CASSSDSALQYF.

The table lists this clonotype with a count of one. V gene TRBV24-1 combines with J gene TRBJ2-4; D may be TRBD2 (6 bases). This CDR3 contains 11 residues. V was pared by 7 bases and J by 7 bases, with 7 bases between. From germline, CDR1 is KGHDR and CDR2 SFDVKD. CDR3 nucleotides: TGTGCCACCAGGGAGGGCAACATTCAGTACTTC. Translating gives CATREGNIQYF.

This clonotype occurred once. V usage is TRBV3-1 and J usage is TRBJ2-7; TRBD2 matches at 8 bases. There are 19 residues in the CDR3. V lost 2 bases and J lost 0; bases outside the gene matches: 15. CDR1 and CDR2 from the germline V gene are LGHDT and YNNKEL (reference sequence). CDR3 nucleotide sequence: TGTGCCAGCAGCCAAAACGGGGGACTAGAGGGGGACCACTCCTACGAGCAGTACTTC. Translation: CASSQNGGLEGDHSYEQYF.

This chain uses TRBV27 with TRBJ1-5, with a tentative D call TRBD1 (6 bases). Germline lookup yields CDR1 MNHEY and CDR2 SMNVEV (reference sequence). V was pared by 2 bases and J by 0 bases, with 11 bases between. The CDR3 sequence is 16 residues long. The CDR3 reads CASSLGQSNSNQPQHF. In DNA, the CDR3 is TGTGCCAGCAGTTTAGGACAGTCCAATAGCAATCAGCCCCAGCATTTT.

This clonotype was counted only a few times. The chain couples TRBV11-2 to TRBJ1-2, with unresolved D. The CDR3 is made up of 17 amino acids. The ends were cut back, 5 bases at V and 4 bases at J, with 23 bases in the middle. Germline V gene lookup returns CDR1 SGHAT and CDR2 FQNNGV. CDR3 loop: CASSQIPPRGTTYGYTF. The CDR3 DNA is TGTGCCAGCAGCCAAATTCCCCCTCGGGGTACTACCTATGGCTACACCTTC.

CDR3 DNA: TGTGTCACTTCCCGACTTCTGTGGGATACGCAGTATTTT. It translates to CVTSRLLWDTQYF. The genes are TRBV27 and TRBJ2-3; D call uncertain. Germline CDR1 is MNHEY and CDR2 is SMNVEV (reference sequence). This CDR3 spans 13 amino acids.

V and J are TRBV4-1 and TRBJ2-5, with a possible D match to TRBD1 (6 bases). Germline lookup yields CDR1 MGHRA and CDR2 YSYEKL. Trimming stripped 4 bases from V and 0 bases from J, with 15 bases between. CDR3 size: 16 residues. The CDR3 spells CASSRLTGQYQETQYF. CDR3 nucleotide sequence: TGCGCCAGCAGCCGTTTGACAGGACAGTACCAAGAGACCCAGTACTTC.

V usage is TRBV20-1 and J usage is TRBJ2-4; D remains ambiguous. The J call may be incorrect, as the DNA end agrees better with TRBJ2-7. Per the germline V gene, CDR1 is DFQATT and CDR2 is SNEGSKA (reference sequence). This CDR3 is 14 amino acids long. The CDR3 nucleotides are TGCAGTGCTAGAGATTTGGGAAAGACCTACGAGCAGTACTTC. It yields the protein CSARDLGKTYEQYF.

CDR3: CASSERRGTDNQPQHF. The CDR3 bases are TGTGCCAGCAGTGAACGTCGGGGGACAGACAATCAGCCCCAGCATTTT. The chain is built from TRBV6-1 and TRBJ1-5; 7 nucleotides match TRBD1. CDR3 length: 16 amino acids. The J segment lost 3 bases and the V segment lost 2 bases, leaving 7 bases of the junction unmatched. Germline CDR1 is MNHNS and CDR2 is SASEGT.

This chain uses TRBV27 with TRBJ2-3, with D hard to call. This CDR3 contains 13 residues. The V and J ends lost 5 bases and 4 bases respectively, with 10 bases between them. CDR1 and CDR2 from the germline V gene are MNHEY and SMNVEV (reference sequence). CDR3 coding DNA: TGTGCCAGCAGTATTGCGACGGCAGATACGCAGTATTTT. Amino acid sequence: CASSIATADTQYF.

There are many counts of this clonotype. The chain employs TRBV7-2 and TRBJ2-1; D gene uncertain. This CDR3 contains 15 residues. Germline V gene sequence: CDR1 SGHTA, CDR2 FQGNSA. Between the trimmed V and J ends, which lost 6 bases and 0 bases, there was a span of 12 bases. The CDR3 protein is CASSLDASSYNEQFF. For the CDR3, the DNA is TGTGCCAGCAGTTTGGACGCGAGCTCCTACAATGAGCAGTTCTTC.

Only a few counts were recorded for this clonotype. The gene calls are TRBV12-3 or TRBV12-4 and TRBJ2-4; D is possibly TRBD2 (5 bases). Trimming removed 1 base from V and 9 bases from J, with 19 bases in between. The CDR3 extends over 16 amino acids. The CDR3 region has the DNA TGTGCCAGCAGTTTAGGCCAGAGGGAAAAAAATGGCATTCAGTACTTC. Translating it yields CASSLGQREKNGIQYF.

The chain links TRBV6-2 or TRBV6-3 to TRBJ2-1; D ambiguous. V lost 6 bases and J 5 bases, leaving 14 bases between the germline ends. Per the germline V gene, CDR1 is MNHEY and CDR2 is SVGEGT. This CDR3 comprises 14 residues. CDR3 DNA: TGTGCCAGCAGCACTCGGGCCTCAAACAATGAGCAGTTCTTC. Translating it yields CASSTRASNNEQFF.

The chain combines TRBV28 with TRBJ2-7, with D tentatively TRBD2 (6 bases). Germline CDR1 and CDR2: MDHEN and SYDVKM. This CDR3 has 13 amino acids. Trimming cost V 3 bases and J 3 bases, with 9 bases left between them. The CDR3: CASSFAGNYEQYF. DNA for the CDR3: TGTGCCAGCAGTTTCGCGGGAAACTACGAGCAGTACTTC.